This TCR beta chain was recovered during a study of beta chain features in type 1 diabetes. Study-wide background: There was similarity between patients and healthy donors in age, gender and cell yields.

This clone was counted only a few times. What it binds is not known. Germline-derived CDR1 and CDR2 are ENHRY and SYGVKD. V was cut by 5 bases and J by 7 bases, with 12 bases left in between. The CDR3 runs to 13 residues. Broader study findings: The study found that naive, central memory and Treg TCRB repertoires appeared more similar in patients than in healthy donors. TCRB CDR3 length was moderately but significantly reduced in all four CD4+ subsets of Type 1 diabetes patients. Any HLA type influence on TCRB rearrangement was left unresolved here. Reduced insertions and increased deletions marked VDJ junctions in type 1 diabetes patients.

Isolated RNA was reverse transcribed in full, so expressed TCRB transcripts were sequenced. Data came from immunoSEQ multiplex PCR; TCRdb stores just in-frame clones and leaves some out. The table includes 300,000 to 400,000 clones, about 14% detected once. The TCR sequence derives from a woman aged 18-29 years with type 1 diabetes. The chain links TRBV10-3 to TRBJ2-1; D gene unclear. Sequencing was carried out using naive CD4+ T cells from blood. The CDR3 DNA reads as TGTGCCATCAGTTCCGATAGCTTGAATGAGCAGTTCTTC. It yields the protein CAISSDSLNEQFF.